What follows are 28 T cell receptor beta chains derived from one specimen sequenced in a study of response to subunit inactivated influenza vaccine. In TCRdb, the RT-PCR reads were re-called with MiXCR into one record per CDR3 protein. The sample shows 250,000 to 350,000 distinct CDR3 sequences, around 22% of them seen only once. The sequencing here drew on PBMCs from blood, taken approximately 20 months after vaccination. Receptors originate from a man aged 45 to 70 who received an inactivated influenza vaccine.

A few counts support this clonotype. The V and J genes are TRBV29-1 and TRBJ1-2; D unclear. V was trimmed by 5 bases and J by 1 base, leaving 17 bases between them. CDR3 length equals 15 residues. CDR1 and CDR2 (germline): SQVTM, ANQGSEA. CDR3 protein: CSVSFWRGFNYGYTF. The DNA of the CDR3 is TGCAGCGTTTCCTTTTGGCGAGGGTTTAACTATGGCTACACCTTC.

This clonotype was seen more than once but under ten times. V gene TRBV30 combines with J gene TRBJ1-6; maybe TRBD1 (5 bases). Trimming took 4 bases from V and 5 from J, leaving 15 bases between them. The germline CDR1 and CDR2 sequences are GTSNPN and SVGIG (reference sequence). There are 15 residues in the CDR3. CDR3 nucleotides: TGTGCCTGGATTCCGAAGGGACCGAATAATTCACCCCTCCACTTT. It is translated as CAWIPKGPNNSPLHF.

This sequence joins TRBV7-8 and TRBJ2-5; 7 bases line up with TRBD1. This CDR3 spans 14 amino acids. Germline V gene data show CDR1 as SGHVS and CDR2 as FQNEAQ. With 4 bases clipped from V and 1 base from J, the junction kept 3 bases outside the gene matches. The chain's CDR3 is CASSSRQGQETQYF. DNA of the CDR3: TGTGCCAGCAGCTCCCGACAGGGCCAAGAGACCCAGTACTTC. Together with reference TRBV7-8 and TRBJ2-5, the CDR3 gives the full variable domain: GAGVSQSPRYKVAKRGQDVALRCDPISGHVSLFWYQQALGQGPEFLTYFQNEAQLDKSGLPSDRFFAERPEGSVSTLKIQRTQQEDSAVYLCASSSRQGQETQYFGPGTRLLVL.

Note on this clonotype: The junction shows a germline mismatch at one end, possibly a read error. This sequence joins TRBV3-1 and TRBJ1-6; D is unclear. The CDR3 covers 15 residues. Germline values: CDR1 LGHDT, CDR2 YNNKEL (reference sequence). CDR3 in amino acids: CASSQGAPYNSPVHF. Written as DNA, the CDR3 is TGTGCCAGCAGCCAAGGGGCACCTTATAATTCACCCGTCCACTTT.

The chain recombines TRBV15 with TRBJ1-5; D is possibly TRBD1 (5 bases). The CDR3 has 17 residues. Deletions cut 0 bases from V and 4 bases from J, with 16 bases between. Per germline, CDR1 LNHNV and CDR2 YYDKDF (reference sequence). The CDR3 reads CATSRDGAVAWNQPQHF. CDR3 coding DNA: TGTGCCACCAGCAGAGATGGGGCAGTAGCTTGGAATCAGCCCCAGCATTTT.

This clonotype has just a few counts. The gene calls are TRBV12-3 or TRBV12-4 and TRBJ1-6, with D perhaps matching TRBD1 (5 bases). The CDR3 covers 15 residues. The V end was cut by 6 bases, the J end by 9 bases, with 18 bases between. The CDR3 bases are TGTGCCAGCAGCCAAAGGGACCGCATAGGTTCACCCCTCCACTTT. This translates into CASSQRDRIGSPLHF.

This clonotype was counted between two and nine times. This chain links TRBV28 with TRBJ2-2; D not certain. The V gene lost 10 bases and the J gene lost 0 bases, with 9 bases spanning the gap. From germline, CDR1 is MDHEN and CDR2 SYDVKM. The CDR3 is 13 residues long. The DNA of the CDR3 is TGTGCCACCCGACGTACGAACACCGGGGAGCTGTTTTTT. Residues: CATRRTNTGELFF. The variable domain in full, completed from reference TRBV28 and TRBJ2-2, reads DVKVTQSSRYLVKRTGEKVFLECVQDMDHENMFWYRQDPGLGLRLIYFSYDVKMKEKGDIPEGYSVSREKKERFSLILESASTNQTSMYLCATRRTNTGELFFGEGSRLTVL.

This clonotype was counted only a few times. DNA for the CDR3: TGTGCCAGCAGCTCCCCCGGACGGCATGAGCAGTTCTTC. This encodes CASSSPGRHEQFF. The chain employs TRBV7-2 and TRBJ2-1, with D unresolved. Between the trimmed V and J ends, which lost 4 bases and 8 bases, there was a span of 12 bases. The CDR3 runs to 13 residues. Germline V CDR1 and CDR2: SGHTA, FQGNSA.

The sample holds many counts of this clonotype. The chain uses TRBV7-9 and TRBJ1-3; D possibly corresponds to TRBD1 (5 bases). The CDR3 spans 15 residues. Germline values: CDR1 SEHNR, CDR2 FQNEAQ (reference sequence). V shed 5 bases and J shed 1 base, with 12 bases lying between them. The CDR3 loop reads CASSLGPNSGNTIYF. CDR3 bases: TGTGCCAGCAGCCTGGGACCGAATTCTGGAAACACCATATATTTT.

This clonotype was observed a handful of times. The chain employs TRBV6-6 and TRBJ1-2; D not resolved. Germline CDR1 and CDR2: MNHNY and SVGAGI (reference sequence). Trimming left V 2 bases short and J 8 bases short, with 9 bases between. The CDR3 length is 12 residues. The CDR3 DNA follows: TGTGCCAGCAGTTACGCCACTGGCGGCTACACCTTC. It translates to CASSYATGGYTF.

This clonotype appeared many times. The chain employs TRBV5-1 and TRBJ1-6, with no clear D. V was pared by 1 base and J by 0 bases, with 5 bases between. This CDR3 has 15 amino acids. CDR1 SGHRS and CDR2 YFSETQ come from the germline V gene. This chain's CDR3 is CASSLTSSYNSPLHF. CDR3 bases: TGCGCCAGCAGCTTGACAAGCTCCTATAATTCACCCCTCCACTTT.

Concerning this clonotype: A read error may produce the germline difference seen at one junction end. The genes are TRBV27 and TRBJ2-7, with D possibly being TRBD2 (6 bases). The germline gives CDR1 MNHEY, CDR2 SMNVEV (reference sequence). This CDR3 spans 16 amino acids. The chain's CDR3 is CASSLSGTSHYYEQYF. DNA for the CDR3: TGTGCCAGCAGTCTATCCGGGACTTCACACTACTACGAGCAGTACTTC.

The chain has TRBV20-1 and TRBJ2-1; 14 nucleotides align to TRBD2. This CDR3 comprises 16 residues. The germline gives CDR1 DFQATT, CDR2 SNEGSKA (reference sequence). Losses at the gene ends were 3 bases for V and 8 bases for J; bases not matched to a gene: 9. The CDR3 DNA reads TGCAGTGCTAGGCCTCGACTAGCGGGGGGGCTCGATGAGCAGTTCTTC. Translated: CSARPRLAGGLDEQFF.

CDR3 amino acids: CSARDDGYTF. Here the CDR3 DNA reads TGCAGTGCCCGAGACGATGGCTACACCTTC. This rearrangement joins TRBV20-1 to TRBJ1-2, with D unclear. Germline V gives CDR1 DFQATT, CDR2 SNEGSKA (reference sequence). The CDR3 is 10 amino acids. V was shortened by 6 bases and J by 6 bases, with 8 bases between the two germline ends.

This chain joins TRBV7-9 and TRBJ1-4; D not resolved. The CDR3 extends over 13 amino acids. V lost 5 bases and J 4 bases, leaving 8 bases between the germline ends. Germline CDR1 is SEHNR and CDR2 is FQNEAQ (reference sequence). In DNA, the CDR3 is TGTGCCAGCAGCGGCAAGAATAATGAAAAACTGTTTTTT. Translated: CASSGKNNEKLFF.

This clonotype came up a few times. The chain uses TRBV4-3 and TRBJ2-3; D is unresolved. CDR3 size: 15 residues. From germline, CDR1 is LGHNA and CDR2 YSLEER. Trimming took 0 bases from V and 5 from J, leaving 12 bases between them. The CDR3 coding sequence is TGCGCCAGCAGCCAAGATGAGAAGGGTATAGATACGCAGTATTTT. Translation: CASSQDEKGIDTQYF.

With regard to this clonotype: The germline gene is not matched at one end of the junction; a read error may be the cause. The chain recombines TRBV20-1 with TRBJ2-7; the D is unclear. The germline CDR1 and CDR2 sequences are DFQATT and SNEGSKA (reference sequence). The CDR3 contains 11 residues. Here the CDR3 reads CSARDQTWPVF. The CDR3 region has the DNA TGCAGTGCTAGGGACCAGACATGGCCAGTATTC.

The table lists this clonotype with a few counts. This sequence joins TRBV5-6 and TRBJ1-1, with D unresolved. V lost 4 bases and J 3 bases, leaving 16 bases between the germline ends. CDR1 and CDR2 from the germline V gene are SGHDT and YYEEEE. The CDR3 is 15 amino acids. The CDR3 nucleotides are TGTGCCAGCAGCCCGGAGGGCCAGGCGGACACTGAAGCTTTCTTT. As protein: CASSPEGQADTEAFF.

This chain uses TRBV12-3 or TRBV12-4 with TRBJ2-7; possible D gene TRBD2, 6 bases. With 5 bases removed from V and 7 bases from J, the gap between germline ends came to 9 bases. The CDR3 sequence is 11 residues long. The CDR3 region is CASSVAGEQYF. The CDR3 DNA reads TGTGCCAGCAGTGTGGCGGGGGAGCAGTACTTC.

This clonotype has only a few counts. V gene TRBV20-1 combines with J gene TRBJ2-7; tentative D call: TRBD1 (6 bases). Germline values: CDR1 DFQATT, CDR2 SNEGSKA (reference sequence). Between the trimmed V and J ends, which lost 0 bases and 4 bases, there was a span of 19 bases. This CDR3 has 16 amino acids. The CDR3 spells CSARDIPGQSSYEQYF. CDR3 sequence (DNA): TGCAGTGCTAGAGACATCCCAGGACAGAGCTCGTACGAGCAGTACTTC.

The chain links TRBV19 to TRBJ1-1; D ambiguous. CDR3 length: 11 amino acids. With 6 bases removed from V and 7 bases from J, the gap between germline ends came to 9 bases. Germline CDR1 and CDR2: LNHDA and SQIVND (reference sequence). CDR3 loop: CASSGFGEAFF. The CDR3 DNA reads TGTGCCAGTAGCGGATTTGGTGAAGCTTTCTTT.

This clonotype was observed a handful of times. The chain recombines TRBV5-1 with TRBJ2-1; D is uncertain. The germline V gene has CDR1 SGHRS and CDR2 YFSETQ. The V end lost 4 bases, the J end lost 7 bases, and 9 bases lay between the germline ends. This CDR3 region has 12 residues. For the CDR3, the DNA is TGCGCCAGCAGCGGGGTTTGGAATGAGCAGTTCTTC. Residues: CASSGVWNEQFF. Using reference TRBV5-1 and TRBJ2-1 for the parts outside the CDR3, the full variable domain is KAGVTQTPRYLIKTRGQQVTLSCSPISGHRSVSWYQQTPGQGLQFLFEYFSETQRNKGNFPGRFSGRQFSNSRSEMNVSTLELGDSALYLCASSGVWNEQFFGPGTRLTVL.

This chain joins TRBV20-1 and TRBJ2-7; a weak D match, TRBD1 (6 bases). In germline, CDR1 is DFQATT, CDR2 SNEGSKA (reference sequence). The CDR3 is 17 amino acids. V shed 0 bases and J shed 6 bases, with 24 bases lying between them. CDR3 loop: CSARDRSAAGVIGEQYF. The CDR3 DNA reads as TGCAGTGCTAGAGATCGATCGGCAGCAGGGGTAATAGGCGAGCAGTACTTC.

In DNA form, the CDR3 reads TGTGCCAGCAGTTTAATGGGTTTCTCCTACGAGCAGTACTTC. Translated, it gives CASSLMGFSYEQYF. The rearrangement uses TRBV12-3 or TRBV12-4 and TRBJ2-7; unclear D gene. This CDR3 is built from 14 residues. V shed 2 bases and J shed 0 bases, with 8 bases lying between them.

The table lists this clonotype with a few counts. This chain links TRBV6-5 with TRBJ2-1, with D hard to call. V was cut by 0 bases and J by 2 bases, with 8 bases left in between. Germline V CDR1 and CDR2: MNHEY, SVGAGI. The CDR3 is 15 amino acids. CDR3 protein: CASSYSMETYNEQFF. DNA of the CDR3: TGTGCCAGCAGTTACTCCATGGAAACCTACAATGAGCAGTTCTTC.

This clonotype was counted between two and nine times. The chain uses TRBV2 and TRBJ1-6; TRBD1 is a possible D gene (5 bases). CDR3 length equals 15 residues. V lost 8 bases, J lost 7 bases, and 18 bases lay in between. CDR1 is SNHLY and CDR2 is FYNNEI in the germline V gene. CDR3 nucleotides: TGTGCCAGCCAGTGGAGGGGCAGGCTGAATTCACCCCTCCACTTT. This codes for CASQWRGRLNSPLHF.

V gene TRBV6-1 combines with J gene TRBJ1-5; TRBD1 matches 9 bases. V dropped 4 bases and J dropped 2; count of bases not matched to a gene: 3. The CDR3 loop spans 15 amino acids. Germline loops: CDR1 MNHNS, CDR2 SASEGT. CDR3 in amino acids: CASSADRGGNQPQHF. In DNA, the CDR3 is TGTGCCAGCAGTGCGGACAGGGGCGGCAATCAGCCCCAGCATTTT.

The V gene is TRBV5-5, the J gene TRBJ1-4; a weak D match, TRBD1 (6 bases). Trimming removed 8 bases from V and 8 bases from J, with 19 bases in between. Per germline, CDR1 SGHKS and CDR2 YYEKEE (reference sequence). The CDR3 length is 14 residues. The CDR3 DNA is TGTGCCAGTGAAAAACAGGGCCTACAGGAAAAACTGTTTTTT. The encoded protein is CASEKQGLQEKLFF.